This T cell receptor beta chain came from a study of CD8+ T cells in alopecia areata. Losses at the gene ends were 5 bases for V and 7 bases for J; bases not matched to a gene: 3. The CDR3 contains 13 residues. Per germline, CDR1 SQVTM and CDR2 ANQGSEA. The sample's treatment: oral pan-JAK inhibitor, 5-10 mg twice daily. In each case, RNA was isolated and then reverse transcribed into cDNA as the sequencing template. TCRdb keeps only in-frame clones here, not all; method: immunoSEQ multiplex PCR. The table shows roughly 220,000 clones, with approximately 70% occurring only once. This chain links TRBV29-1 with TRBJ1-6; 9 bases match TRBD1. The sequencing here drew on CD4+ T cells sorted from blood, taken at week 44, from a patient treated with tofacitinib. This clonotype originated in a human donor with alopecia areata. CDR3 sequence: CSVRQGGNSPLHF. DNA of the CDR3: TGCAGCGTTAGACAGGGGGGGAATTCACCCCTCCACTTT.